This entry describes one TCR beta chain. Its antigen is unknown. This sample stems from a study of OX40 agonist ivuxolimab in advanced cancers. Study information: Earlier anti-PD-1, anti-PD-L1 or anti-CTLA-4 therapy was permitted; under 50% had received some.

The study's findings and limits: There were, on average, more expanded clones in CD8+ T cells than in CD4+. Partial responders receiving 0.1-3.0 mg/kg showed among the lowest clonal expansion. In the expanded peripheral T cells, antigen specificity was never determined.

Only in-frame clones appear in the TCRdb table, and some are missing; sequencing was by immunoSEQ multiplex PCR. Seen here are roughly 70,000 clones, about 87% observed once, and the top ten hold about 0.6%. The specimen comprised CD4+ or CD8+ T cells sorted from blood, sampled in a trial of the OX40 agonist ivuxolimab. The receptor comes from an adult with an advanced solid tumor such as melanoma, head and neck, liver or kidney cancer.

CDR3 region: CASSPPRGYNRETQYF. In nucleotides, the CDR3 is TGCGCCAGCAGCCCCCCCAGGGGATACAATCGGGAGACCCAGTACTTC. J is TRBJ2-5 and V is TRBV5-1, with D possibly being TRBD1 (6 bases). CDR1 is SGHRS, CDR2 YFSETQ, per germline. The CDR3 consists of 16 residues. Trimming left V 4 bases short and J 5 bases short, with 21 bases between. Variable domain in full (rest from reference TRBV5-1 and TRBJ2-5): KAGVTQTPRYLIKTRGQQVTLSCSPISGHRSVSWYQQTPGQGLQFLFEYFSETQRNKGNFPGRFSGRQFSNSRSEMNVSTLELGDSALYLCASSPPRGYNRETQYFGPGTRLLVL.